These 26 T cell receptor beta chains share one sample of origin, sequenced in a study of regulatory T cells in long-lasting Graves disease. Time point in this sample: persistent/refractory GD, antithyroid drugs over 5 years with positive TRAb. Isolated PBMC RNA provided the starting material for the TCR library. With iRepertoire HTBI primers and Arm-PCR of CDR3 regions, TCR beta libraries were built. TCRdb redid the calling of the multiplex PCR reads with MiXCR, one entry per CDR3 protein. The sample contains about 470,000 distinct CDR3 sequences, around 21% of which appear only once. The sequencing here drew on peripheral blood mononuclear cells (PBMCs), taken when the disease was refractory, from a patient treated with antithyroid drugs. The source is a female donor with Graves disease.

The genes are TRBV7-2 and TRBJ1-2, with 8 bases lining up with TRBD1. Germline CDR1 and CDR2: SGHTA and FQGNSA. This CDR3 is 16 amino acids long. Losses at the gene ends were 4 bases for V and 4 bases for J; bases not matched to a gene: 11. In DNA, the CDR3 is TGTGCCAGCAGCTCCCTCCCAGGGGGCGAAATCTATGGCTACACCTTC. Its translation: CASSSLPGGEIYGYTF.

V gene TRBV27 combines with J gene TRBJ2-7, with 13 bases identical to TRBD2. V gave up 6 bases and J gave up 9 bases; unmatched junction bases: 8. CDR3 size: 14 residues. Looked up from germline, CDR1 is MNHEY and CDR2 is SMNVEV (reference sequence). CDR3 in DNA: TGTGCCAGCAGAGGGGGACTAGCGGGAAGAGGGCAGTACTTC. Translation: CASRGGLAGRGQYF.

Many counts were recorded for this clonotype. The J gene is TRBJ2-2, the V gene TRBV2; the D gene is possibly TRBD2 (6 bases). Germline CDR1 and CDR2: SNHLY and FYNNEI. V was pared by 4 bases and J by 5 bases, with 14 bases between. This CDR3 is 15 amino acids long. Here the CDR3 DNA reads TGTGCCAGCAGTGTCGGGCTAGCGCTTACCGGGGAGCTGTTTTTT. Amino acid sequence: CASSVGLALTGELFF.

The rearrangement links TRBV20-1 to TRBJ1-2; D is possibly TRBD1 (6 bases). Germline V gene data show CDR1 as DFQATT and CDR2 as SNEGSKA (reference sequence). The CDR3 totals 14 residues. V was pared by 0 bases and J by 7 bases, with 15 bases between. The CDR3 region is CSARDPWGAGGYTF. For the CDR3, the DNA is TGCAGTGCTAGAGACCCTTGGGGGGCAGGTGGCTACACCTTC.

At least ten counts were recorded for this clonotype. Relative to the germline gene, one junction end is altered; a read error may explain this. This chain uses TRBV5-1 with TRBJ1-5, with 10 bases identical to TRBD1. The length of the CDR3 is 15 residues. In germline, CDR1 is SGHRS, CDR2 YFSETQ. DNA for the CDR3: TGTGCCAGCAGTCCCGGGACAGGGGGCAATCAGCCCCAGCATTTT. It is translated as CASSPGTGGNQPQHF.

This rearrangement joins TRBV7-8 to TRBJ2-7; either TRBD1 or TRBD2 may supply D (5 bases each). V was cut by 0 bases and J by 1 base, with 10 bases left in between. CDR1 and CDR2 (germline): SGHVS, FQNEAQ. This CDR3 spans 15 amino acids. CDR3 DNA: TGTGCCAGCAGCTTAGCAGGGGAGAGATCCTACGAGCAGTACTTC. Amino acid sequence: CASSLAGERSYEQYF. Full variable domain (missing parts from reference TRBV7-8 and TRBJ2-7): GAGVSQSPRYKVAKRGQDVALRCDPISGHVSLFWYQQALGQGPEFLTYFQNEAQLDKSGLPSDRFFAERPEGSVSTLKIQRTQQEDSAVYLCASSLAGERSYEQYFGPGTRLTVT.

This clonotype was recorded only once. V gene TRBV19 combines with J gene TRBJ2-7; either TRBD1 or TRBD2 may fit D (5 bases each). The CDR3 totals 14 residues. The ends were cut back, 5 bases at V and 7 bases at J, with 18 bases in the middle. CDR1 and CDR2 from the germline V gene are LNHDA and SQIVND (reference sequence). In DNA, the CDR3 is TGTGCCAGTAGTGTTGGACGGACACCGGGGGAGCAGTACTTC. Its protein product is CASSVGRTPGEQYF.

Ten or more counts support this clonotype. The chain uses TRBV20-1 and TRBJ2-1, with a tentative D call TRBD1 (5 bases). Germline V gene sequence: CDR1 DFQATT, CDR2 SNEGSKA (reference sequence). The CDR3 is 15 amino acids. The V gene lost 0 bases and the J gene lost 15 bases, with 24 bases spanning the gap. The DNA for the CDR3 is TGCAGTGCTAGAGATCTCCACCTCTCGGGCTTGGGGCTGTTCTTC. Protein sequence: CSARDLHLSGLGLFF.

V and J are TRBV19 and TRBJ2-7; D gene unclear. The V gene's germline CDR1 is LNHDA and CDR2 SQIVND (reference sequence). With 7 bases removed from V and 2 bases from J, the gap between germline ends came to 15 bases. This CDR3 comprises 14 residues. This CDR3 reads CASKASSFTYEQYF. CDR3 in DNA: TGTGCCAGTAAGGCGTCCTCTTTTACCTACGAGCAGTACTTC. Complete variable domain (other parts from reference TRBV19 and TRBJ2-7): DGGITQSPKYLFRKEGQNVTLSCEQNLNHDAMYWYRQDPGQGLRLIYYSQIVNDFQKGDIAEGYSVSREKKESFPLTVTSAQKNPTAFYLCASKASSFTYEQYFGPGTRLTVT.

The chain couples TRBV29-1 to TRBJ2-7; D is undetermined. Germline assignment: CDR1 SQVTM and CDR2 ANQGSEA. CDR3 length: 12 residues. V was trimmed by 3 bases and J by 5 bases, leaving 11 bases between them. CDR3 region: CSVDSGGNEQYF. CDR3 nucleotides: TGCAGCGTTGATTCGGGTGGCAACGAGCAGTACTTC.

The DNA of the CDR3 is TGCAGTGCTGAGCCAACTAGCGTCTACGAGCAGTACTTC. Translating gives CSAEPTSVYEQYF. The rearrangement links TRBV20-1 to TRBJ2-7, with 7 bases identical to TRBD2. With V trimmed by 5 bases and J by 3 bases, 7 bases remained unmatched. This CDR3 comprises 13 residues. CDR1 is DFQATT, CDR2 SNEGSKA, per germline (reference sequence).

This clonotype was picked up a small number of times. V usage is TRBV5-1 and J usage is TRBJ1-5; no definite D call. CDR3 size: 15 residues. The germline V gene has CDR1 SGHRS and CDR2 YFSETQ. V was clipped by 1 base and J by 5 bases, with 13 bases between them. CDR3 nucleotide sequence: TGCGCCAGCAGCTTGACGGGGAGTTGGGATCAGCCCCAGCATTTT. Translation: CASSLTGSWDQPQHF.

This clonotype was counted between two and nine times. The chain joins TRBV7-9 to TRBJ2-1, with D unclear. CDR1 and CDR2 (germline): SEHNR, FQNEAQ (reference sequence). V was cut by 5 bases and J by 9 bases, with 11 bases left in between. This CDR3 comprises 12 residues. The CDR3 loop is CASSPWVGEQFF. The CDR3 DNA is TGTGCCAGCAGCCCCTGGGTTGGTGAGCAGTTCTTC.

This clonotype was found many times. This chain connects TRBV13 to TRBJ2-7; tentatively, D is TRBD1 (5 bases). Germline loops: CDR1 PRHDT, CDR2 FYEKMQ (reference sequence). Trimming shortened V by 6 bases and J by 2 bases, and 11 bases separated the two germline ends. The CDR3 totals 13 residues. The CDR3 DNA sequence: TGTGCCAGCAGTTTCCAGGGTACCTACGAGCAGTACTTC. Protein product: CASSFQGTYEQYF.

There are many counts of this clonotype. The rearrangement joins TRBV28 to TRBJ2-5, with TRBD1 identical over 7 bases. The germline V gene has CDR1 MDHEN and CDR2 SYDVKM. The length of the CDR3 is 13 residues. V trimming: 6 bases; J trimming: 5 bases; junction bases outside the gene matches: 6. The CDR3 reads CASRVQGSETQYF. The CDR3 DNA sequence: TGTGCCAGCAGGGTACAGGGGAGTGAGACCCAGTACTTC.

This chain joins TRBV7-9 and TRBJ2-2, with TRBD2 as a possible D gene (6 bases). Trimming pared 5 bases from V and 6 bases from J, leaving 13 bases between. Germline V CDR1 and CDR2: SEHNR, FQNEAQ (reference sequence). This CDR3 contains 14 residues. The CDR3 protein is CASSPGGPPGELFF. The CDR3 nucleotides read TGTGCCAGCAGCCCCGGAGGGCCCCCCGGGGAGCTGTTTTTT.

The sample holds many counts of this clonotype. V is TRBV2 and J is TRBJ2-2; D uncertain. CDR1 is SNHLY and CDR2 is FYNNEI in the germline V gene. CDR3 size: 15 residues. Trimming removed 7 bases from V and 1 base from J, with 13 bases in between. The CDR3 DNA follows: TGTGCCAGCAAGGACGGCCGGCAGAACACCGGGGAGCTGTTTTTT. This codes for CASKDGRQNTGELFF.

This clonotype was seen a handful of times. The V and J genes are TRBV5-1 and TRBJ1-1, with D uncertain. The CDR3 covers 10 residues. V lost 0 bases, J lost 9 bases, and 3 bases lay in between. The germline CDR1 and CDR2 sequences are SGHRS and YFSETQ. The CDR3 DNA follows: TGCGCCAGCAGCTTGGGCCAAGCTTTCTTT. This translates into CASSLGQAFF.

This clonotype was seen at least ten times. This rearrangement joins TRBV28 to TRBJ1-5; D is perhaps TRBD1 (5 bases). Germline V lookup: CDR1 MDHEN, CDR2 SYDVKM. This CDR3 has 12 amino acids. With 7 bases removed from V and 6 bases from J, the gap between germline ends came to 10 bases. CDR3 residues: CASTTGGQPQHF. The CDR3, as DNA: TGTGCCAGCACCACCGGGGGTCAGCCCCAGCATTTT.

This clonotype was seen at least ten times. The chain combines TRBV12-3 or TRBV12-4 with TRBJ1-5; 7 bases agree with TRBD1. CDR3 size: 14 residues. V was clipped by 4 bases and J by 6 bases; unmatched bases: 6. CDR3: CASSSRQGGQPQHF. CDR3 nucleotides: TGTGCCAGCAGTTCGAGACAGGGAGGTCAGCCCCAGCATTTT.

This clonotype was seen only a few times. The CDR3 sequence: CASSEAALANTGELFF. The DNA for the CDR3 is TGTGCCAGCAGTGAAGCGGCACTAGCGAACACCGGGGAGCTGTTTTTT. The chain employs TRBV6-1 and TRBJ2-2; D is possibly TRBD2 (5 bases). Trimming stripped 0 bases from V and 0 bases from J, with 8 bases between. The CDR3 covers 16 residues. CDR1 and CDR2 (germline): MNHNS, SASEGT.

As to this clonotype: A much bigger clone sits one base away, suggesting this may be a read error. The gene calls are TRBV5-8 and TRBJ2-7, with D maybe TRBD1 (5 bases). This CDR3 is built from 16 residues. Germline CDR1 and CDR2: SGHTS and YDEGEE. Written as DNA, the CDR3 is TGTGCCAGCAGCCAAATGGGGCAGGGAATCTCCTACGAGCAGTGCTTC. Encoded protein: CASSQMGQGISYEQCF.

This clonotype came up a few times. V and J are TRBV27 and TRBJ2-5; 12 bases are shared with TRBD2. Germline assignment: CDR1 MNHEY and CDR2 SMNVEV (reference sequence). J lost 5 bases, V lost 2 bases, and 3 bases had no gene match. The CDR3 spans 15 residues. In DNA, the CDR3 is TGTGCCAGCAGTTTACGGGGACTAGCGGGTGAGACCCAGTACTTC. The encoded protein is CASSLRGLAGETQYF.

This clonotype was recorded many times. The chain employs TRBV28 and TRBJ1-2; D is possibly TRBD1 (5 bases). Germline CDR1 is MDHEN and CDR2 is SYDVKM. CDR3 length: 14 amino acids. Trimming removed 2 bases at V and 3 bases at J, with 10 bases between. CDR3 region: CASSLGGFDYGYTF. The CDR3 nucleotides are TGTGCCAGCAGTTTAGGGGGGTTTGACTATGGCTACACCTTC.

This clonotype turned up a few times. The chain employs TRBV30 and TRBJ2-7, with D perhaps TRBD1 (6 bases). The V gene lost 0 bases and the J gene lost 5 bases, with 11 bases spanning the gap. Germline V gives CDR1 GTSNPN, CDR2 SVGIG (reference sequence). The CDR3 has 13 residues. The CDR3 DNA sequence: TGTGCCTGGAGTGTAGGGAACAGGGACGAGCAGTACTTC. This sequence encodes CAWSVGNRDEQYF.

This clonotype was counted many times. The genes are TRBV2 and TRBJ2-2, with unresolved D. Trimming stripped 7 bases from V and 4 bases from J, with 7 bases between. Germline V CDR1 and CDR2: SNHLY, FYNNEI. The CDR3 totals 12 residues. CDR3: CASISFTGELFF. The CDR3 DNA reads TGTGCCAGCATCTCATTCACCGGGGAGCTGTTTTTT.